The 16 T cell receptor beta chains below come from one sample, sequenced in a study of blood T cell repertoires in COVID-19. The repertoire was sequenced with immunoSEQ multiplex PCR; TCRdb's copy has only in-frame clones and lacks some. Among 80,000 to 100,000 clones listed, about 80% were seen once. The sample comprised peripheral blood. These receptors all come from a man between 65 and 80 years old with active or convalescent COVID-19.

The chain has TRBV7-2 and TRBJ2-5; D not certain. Germline CDR1 SGHTA, CDR2 FQGNSA. The V gene lost 5 bases and the J gene lost 1 base, with 8 bases spanning the gap. There are 13 residues in the CDR3. CDR3 sequence (DNA): TGTGCCAGCAGCGCGCATGCCCAAGAGACCCAGTACTTC. This encodes CASSAHAQETQYF. The full variable domain, with the rest looked up from reference TRBV7-2 and TRBJ2-5, is GAGVSQSPSNKVTEKGKDVELRCDPISGHTALYWYRQSLGQGLEFLIYFQGNSAPDKSGLPSDRFSAERTGGSVSTLTIQRTQQEDSAVYLCASSAHAQETQYFGPGTRLLVL.

This clone was observed a few times. This rearrangement joins TRBV12-3 or TRBV12-4 to TRBJ1-6; D call uncertain. V lost 11 bases and J 10 bases, leaving 9 bases between the germline ends. The CDR3 consists of 10 residues. Here the CDR3 DNA reads TGTGCCGGGCCGTTGTCACCCCTCCACTTT. As protein: CAGPLSPLHF.

This rearrangement joins TRBV11-2 to TRBJ2-7; 9 bases agree with TRBD2. Germline values: CDR1 SGHAT, CDR2 FQNNGV. The CDR3 covers 14 residues. With 6 bases clipped from V and 2 bases from J, the junction kept 5 bases outside the gene matches. Here the CDR3 DNA reads TGTGCCAGCAGAGTAGCGGGGGATACCTACGAGCAGTACTTC. Translated: CASRVAGDTYEQYF.

The chain is built from TRBV5-8 and TRBJ1-4, with 10 bases matching TRBD1. V was pared by 5 bases and J by 7 bases, with 5 bases of the junction left unmatched. Germline V gives CDR1 SGHTS, CDR2 YDEGEE. CDR3 size: 14 residues. This CDR3 is CASRVTGGGEKLFF. CDR3 sequence (DNA): TGTGCCAGCAGAGTGACAGGGGGCGGTGAAAAACTGTTTTTT. Supplemented by reference TRBV5-8 and TRBJ1-4, the full variable domain reads EAGVTQSPTHLIKTRGQQATLRCSPISGHTSVYWYQQALGLGLQFLLWYDEGEERNRGNFPPRFSGRQFPNYSSELNVNALELEDSALYLCASRVTGGGEKLFFGSGTQLSVL.

The genes are TRBV3-1 (or the pseudogene TRBV3-2) and TRBJ2-3; 10 nucleotides agree with TRBD1. Germline V gene data show CDR1 as LGHDT and CDR2 as YNNKEL (reference sequence). J lost 5 bases, V lost 2 bases, and 4 bases had no gene match. The CDR3 loop spans 15 amino acids. In DNA, the CDR3 is TGTGCCAGCAGCCAACGACAGGGGGCGAAAGATACGCAGTATTTT. Protein product: CASSQRQGAKDTQYF.

The rearrangement links TRBV7-2 to TRBJ1-1, with no clear D. V was pared by 3 bases and J by 0 bases, with 11 bases between. The CDR3 is 15 amino acids. The germline CDR1 and CDR2 sequences are SGHTA and FQGNSA. The CDR3 region is CASSFEGTLNTEAFF. For the CDR3, the DNA is TGTGCCAGCAGCTTTGAGGGAACTTTGAACACTGAAGCTTTCTTT.

This clone appeared a single time. The chain is built from TRBV5-1 and TRBJ2-7, with D possibly matching TRBD1 (6 bases). Germline V lookup: CDR1 SGHRS, CDR2 YFSETQ. This CDR3 is built from 13 residues. Trimming took 3 bases from V and 4 from J, leaving 11 bases between them. CDR3 coding DNA: TGCGCCAGCAGCTCCTCCCAGGGGTACGAGCAGTACTTC. This sequence encodes CASSSSQGYEQYF.

The rearrangement links TRBV19 to TRBJ2-5, with 7 bases lining up with TRBD2. The CDR3 is made up of 15 amino acids. Germline lookup yields CDR1 LNHDA and CDR2 SQIVND (reference sequence). The V gene end was trimmed by 5 bases and the J gene end by 1 base; junction bases not matched to a gene: 7. The CDR3 here is CASSVERGFQETQYF. The DNA of the CDR3 is TGTGCCAGTAGTGTTGAGCGGGGCTTCCAAGAGACCCAGTACTTC.

The chain combines TRBV5-1 with TRBJ1-6; D gene ambiguous. The germline V gene encodes CDR1 SGHRS and CDR2 YFSETQ. The length of the CDR3 is 15 residues. Trimming took 0 bases from V and 7 from J, leaving 11 bases between them. The CDR3 loop is CASSLAGKANSPLHF. The CDR3 DNA sequence: TGCGCCAGCAGCTTGGCCGGGAAGGCCAATTCACCCCTCCACTTT. The variable domain in full, completed from reference TRBV5-1 and TRBJ1-6, reads KAGVTQTPRYLIKTRGQQVTLSCSPISGHRSVSWYQQTPGQGLQFLFEYFSETQRNKGNFPGRFSGRQFSNSRSEMNVSTLELGDSALYLCASSLAGKANSPLHFGNGTRLTVT.

This clone was picked up one time. The rearrangement joins TRBV6-5 to TRBJ1-3, with a possible D match to TRBD1 (5 bases). V lost 4 bases to trimming and J lost 3 bases, with 13 bases between them. CDR3 size: 15 residues. Looked up from germline, CDR1 is MNHEY and CDR2 is SVGAGI. CDR3 DNA: TGTGCCAGCAGTTCCAGTGGGGGGGGTGGAAACACCATATATTTT. This gives the protein CASSSSGGGGNTIYF.

V usage is TRBV5-1 and J usage is TRBJ2-5; 8 positions match TRBD1. The length of the CDR3 is 16 residues. Germline V gene sequence: CDR1 SGHRS, CDR2 YFSETQ. After removal of 4 bases from V and 7 bases from J, the junction contained 15 bases not matched to a gene. The CDR3 region has the DNA TGCGCCAGCAGCCCGGGCCCGACAGGGGAACGGGGGACCCAGTACTTC. Its protein product is CASSPGPTGERGTQYF.

The chain combines TRBV2 with TRBJ1-6; D possibly corresponds to TRBD1 (6 bases). V lost 6 bases, J lost 7 bases, and 16 bases lay in between. The CDR3 extends over 15 amino acids. The germline gives CDR1 SNHLY, CDR2 FYNNEI. The CDR3 region has the DNA TGTGCCAGCAGCGTGGACAGACCGATAAATTCACCCCTCCACTTT. Protein sequence: CASSVDRPINSPLHF.

The chain has TRBV24-1 and TRBJ2-3; 9 nucleotides align to TRBD1. This CDR3 comprises 18 residues. CDR1 KGHDR and CDR2 SFDVKD come from the germline V gene. The V and J ends lost 4 bases and 5 bases, in that order; junction bases with no gene match: 15. This chain's CDR3 is CATSDPLQDRGKKDTQYF. The CDR3 DNA reads as TGTGCCACCAGTGACCCCTTACAGGACAGGGGAAAAAAAGATACGCAGTATTTT.

The V call is TRBV19, the J call TRBJ1-5; no definite D call. V lost 3 bases and J 3 bases, leaving 9 bases between the germline ends. Germline lookup yields CDR1 LNHDA and CDR2 SQIVND (reference sequence). CDR3 length equals 14 residues. Here the CDR3 reads CASSMPRNNQPQHF. The CDR3 DNA is TGTGCCAGTAGTATGCCCAGAAACAATCAGCCCCAGCATTTT. The variable domain in full, with the rest retrieved from reference TRBV19 and TRBJ1-5, is DGGITQSPKYLFRKEGQNVTLSCEQNLNHDAMYWYRQDPGQGLRLIYYSQIVNDFQKGDIAEGYSVSREKKESFPLTVTSAQKNPTAFYLCASSMPRNNQPQHFGDGTRLSIL.

The chain couples TRBV6-2 or TRBV6-3 to TRBJ1-2; 7 positions agree with TRBD1. This CDR3 is 17 amino acids long. CDR1 and CDR2 (germline): MNHEY, SVGEGT. J was trimmed by 4 bases and V by 6 bases; bases with no gene match: 17. The CDR3: CASSRTGTERSAYGYTF. The CDR3 DNA sequence: TGTGCCAGCAGCCGTACCGGGACAGAGAGGTCCGCCTATGGCTACACCTTC.

This sequence joins TRBV6-1 and TRBJ2-1; TRBD2 agrees at 12 bases. J gave up 0 bases and V 4 bases, and 1 base lay outside the gene matches. Germline V gene sequence: CDR1 MNHNS, CDR2 SASEGT. The CDR3 extends over 16 amino acids. The chain's CDR3 is CASSGTSGDSYNEQFF. In nucleotides, the CDR3 is TGTGCCAGCAGTGGGACTAGCGGGGACTCCTACAATGAGCAGTTCTTC.